The clone carrying this TCR beta chain was seen once. It was with 60 Vbeta and 13 Jbeta primers that the PCR ran. Clones were read by immunoSEQ multiplex PCR, and TCRdb kept only the in-frame ones, dropping some. The top ten clones hold roughly 1.5% of a sample with some 190,000 clones, 77% of them seen once. The data originate from a study of cytomegalovirus exposure and HLA in healthy donors. Germline CDR1 SGHTA, CDR2 FQGTGA. The CDR3 contains 13 residues. Sequencing was done on a sample of PBMCs. This clonotype was sampled from a young man in good health and CMV-seronegative. This rearrangement joins TRBV7-3 to TRBJ2-5; perhaps TRBD1 as D (5 bases). The J call could be wrong; TRBJ2-7 is a better fit for the DNA end. The CDR3 protein is CASSFKRGHEQYF. CDR3 nucleotides: TGTGCCAGCAGCTTCAAAAGGGGCCACGAGCAGTACTTC.